These 9 T cell receptor beta chains were all obtained from the same sample, sequenced in a study of blood T cell repertoires in COVID-19. Method: immunoSEQ multiplex PCR; TCRdb's copy keeps in-frame clones and lacks some. There are hundreds of thousands of clones in the sample; approximately 84% occur only once, and roughly 1.9% lies in the top ten. The specimen sequenced was peripheral blood. The origin of the receptors is a woman in her 30s who had recovered from COVID-19.

The chain recombines TRBV5-4 with TRBJ2-2, with 8 bases identical to TRBD1. V gave up 4 bases and J gave up 7 bases; unmatched junction bases: 12. The V gene's germline CDR1 is SGHNT and CDR2 YYREEE (reference sequence). CDR3 length equals 16 residues. The CDR3 sequence: CASSPPTGDRSGELFF. The CDR3 nucleotides read TGTGCCAGCAGCCCGCCGACAGGGGATCGAAGCGGGGAGCTGTTTTTT.

The chain recombines TRBV9 with TRBJ2-3; a possible D gene is TRBD2 (5 bases). This CDR3 is 15 amino acids long. CDR1 and CDR2 (germline): SGDLS, YYNGEE. The V gene lost 2 bases and the J gene lost 2 bases, with 12 bases spanning the gap. In DNA form, the CDR3 reads TGTGCCAGCAGCGTTTACGAGCGGCCCACAGATACGCAGTATTTT. Amino acids: CASSVYERPTDTQYF.

V usage is TRBV20-1 and J usage is TRBJ2-7; maybe TRBD1 (5 bases). V lost 3 bases and J lost 7, with 7 bases in between. Germline V gene lookup returns CDR1 DFQATT and CDR2 SNEGSKA (reference sequence). The CDR3 runs to 10 residues. Written as DNA, the CDR3 is TGCAGTGCTAGTTCAGGGGAGCAGTACTTC. Amino acids: CSASSGEQYF.

Written as DNA, the CDR3 is TGCAGCGTTCGGGCGACAGGGAACTATGGCTACACCTTC. Translating gives CSVRATGNYGYTF. The chain recombines TRBV29-1 with TRBJ1-2; the match to TRBD1 covers 7 bases. The CDR3 runs to 13 residues. Germline V gives CDR1 SQVTM, CDR2 ANQGSEA. V gave up 5 bases and J gave up 2 bases; unmatched junction bases: 5.

The chain links TRBV5-4 to TRBJ1-1; tentatively, D is TRBD1 (6 bases). Looked up from germline, CDR1 is SGHNT and CDR2 is YYREEE (reference sequence). With 5 bases removed from V and 3 bases from J, the gap between germline ends came to 14 bases. The CDR3 length is 14 residues. CDR3 amino acids: CASRETDSYTEAFF. In DNA form, the CDR3 reads TGTGCCAGCAGGGAGACGGACAGCTACACTGAAGCTTTCTTT.

V and J are TRBV11-2 and TRBJ1-2; 11 bases are a match to TRBD1. V shed 5 bases, J shed 3 bases, and the junction held 5 bases outside the gene matches. CDR1 is SGHAT and CDR2 is FQNNGV in the germline V gene. The CDR3 covers 15 residues. The CDR3 here is CASSLGTGGHYGYTF. DNA of the CDR3: TGTGCCAGCAGCCTTGGGACAGGGGGACACTATGGCTACACCTTC.

This sequence joins TRBV28 and TRBJ2-1; 7 nucleotides align to TRBD2. The trim removed 4 bases at V and 5 bases at J, leaving 5 bases unmatched. CDR3 length equals 14 residues. CDR1 and CDR2 from the germline V gene are MDHEN and SYDVKM. The CDR3 DNA reads as TGTGCCAGCAGTTCTAGCGGAGGTAACAATGAGCAGTTCTTC. Translating it yields CASSSSGGNNEQFF.

The chain is built from TRBV5-6 and TRBJ2-7; 9 bases fit TRBD1. With 3 bases clipped from V and 13 bases from J, the junction kept 8 bases outside the gene matches. The CDR3 spans 12 residues. Per the germline V gene, CDR1 is SGHDT and CDR2 is YYEEEE. The CDR3 loop reads CASSWDRDREYF. CDR3 bases: TGTGCCAGCAGCTGGGACCGGGACAGGGAATACTTC.

V gene TRBV4-2 combines with J gene TRBJ2-5; 13 bases map to TRBD2. CDR3 length equals 17 residues. The V and J ends lost 0 bases and 1 base, in that order; junction bases with no gene match: 2. CDR1 is LGHNA and CDR2 is YNFKEQ in the germline V gene. The CDR3 spells CASSQDGTSGVQETQYF. The CDR3 DNA reads TGTGCCAGCAGCCAAGATGGGACTAGCGGGGTCCAAGAGACCCAGTACTTC.